This TCR beta chain comes out of a study of blood T cell repertoires in COVID-19 (dated by TCRdb to about 2020). Context from the whole study: The collaborator samples originated in the United States, Italy and Spain and spanned the acute and convalescent phases of COVID-19. Samples came from the ongoing ImmuneRACE study (first 160 participants) plus 1,254 subjects from 6 global collaborators. Sample metadata almost always included a de-identified subject ID, COVID-19 status, age in years and sex. Where HLA class I and class II types were available, the types were taken from metadata supplied by the sample provider, not from assay-based typing. The prospective study material was composed of cDNA or gDNA derived from T cells, B-cell-depleted T cells, or PBMCs. The repertoires were made available in a free public database intended to serve as a resource for research on the immune response to SARS-CoV-2. Subjects who had been exposed to COVID-19, were actively infected with it, or had recovered from it provided the deeply sampled blood TCRbeta repertoires that made up the dataset. Study-level results and caveats: The amount of clinical and demographic metadata varied by source and participant and was provided uncurated.

Collaborating institutions collected whole blood in K2EDTA tubes following their own protocols. Collaborator samples were shipped for TCRbeta analysis as frozen whole blood, isolated PBMCs, or DNA extracted from either sample type. The immunoSEQ Assay, a bias-controlled multiplex PCR, was used to amplify TCRbeta CDR3 regions from genomic DNA. The original pipeline was this. Within the assay, amplification of reference gene primers was used to estimate how many nucleated cells each sample contained. Sequence reads were collapsed and filtered to measure the absolute abundance of every unique TCRbeta CDR3 rearrangement. Productive Simpson clonality was computed per sample as the square root of Simpson's diversity index over productive rearrangements. Drawn from immuneACCESS, this table holds only the in-frame rearrangements with V and J called that TCRdb kept. Clones are partly lost; checked studies trace under half to an unresolved V gene and leave the rest unexplained. The DNA was the basis for D and trimming; V, J and clone size are from that table. The sample includes around 97,000 clones, with about 87% observed a single time. Clones ranked in the top ten supply 15% to 17% of the sample.

V sheds 6 bases and J sheds 6 bases, leaving 13 bases between their ends. Inclusive of the bounding cysteine and phenylalanine, the CDR3 is 13 residues long. Only CDR3 DNA remains: 39 bases, in frame from the first base. The germline V gene supplies CDR1 SGHTA and CDR2 FQGNSA. Concerning this clone: Its antigen is still unknown. One base away there is no much larger clone; base qualities are not given.

What was sequenced was peripheral blood. The V and J segments used are TRBV7-2 and TRBJ2-3; perhaps TRBD2 is the D gene, with 5 bases matching. The sequence was obtained from a human donor in a cohort sampled during active COVID-19. CDR3 reads: CASRTQDWDTQYF. The DNA sequence follows: TGTGCCAGCAGAACCCAGGACTGGGATACGCAGTATTTT.